The T cell receptor (beta chain) under discussion was sequenced for a study of blood T cell repertoires in COVID-19. All enrollees were about 18 to 100 years old and from fewer than 25 US areas. Self-reported history from a screening survey and questionnaire set each donor's cohort. All recovered Cohort 3 donors got two negative PCRs, got clearance, or saw symptom resolution. Some clones are missing from TCRdb's copy, which holds only in-frame ones; the method was immunoSEQ multiplex PCR. Of hundreds of thousands of clones in the sample, approximately 83% were seen once. Looked up from germline, CDR1 is SGHNT and CDR2 is YYREEE (reference sequence). The junction had 6 bases not matched to a gene; V was cut back by 4 bases and J by 8 bases. This CDR3 comprises 13 residues.

This TCR derives from a woman aged 55-75 years who had recovered from COVID-19. The chain couples TRBV5-4 to TRBJ1-2; 9 positions match TRBD1. What was sequenced was PBMCs or T cells enriched from blood (not recorded which). The CDR3 sequence is CASSLWDRVGYTF. The CDR3 DNA is TGTGCCAGCAGCCTCTGGGACAGGGTAGGCTACACCTTC.